The rows below give T cell receptor beta chains drawn from one sample of a study of OX40 agonist ivuxolimab in advanced cancers. The protocol was immunoSEQ multiplex PCR, while the TCRdb copy is restricted to in-frame clones and leaves out a portion. This sample yields fewer than 60,000 clones, of which about three quarters are seen a single time; 6.5% to 9% belongs to the top ten. The material was CD4+ or CD8+ T cells sorted from blood, obtained in a trial of the OX40 agonist ivuxolimab. The receptor set was obtained from an adult with an advanced solid tumor such as melanoma, head and neck, liver or kidney cancer. CDR3s include the opening cysteine and the closing phenylalanine or tryptophan. A D gene is named only where the DNA matches it firmly. A clone size is listed for some rows: how often the clone was seen (once, few, many), or a class if it is expanded.

TRBV5-6	TRBJ1-2	.	.	CASSLTGVYGYTF	TGTGCCAGCAGCTTGACAGGAGTCTATGGCTACACCTTC
TRBV18	TRBJ2-1	TRBD2	.	CASSPSGTSGRAGEQFF	TGTGCCAGCTCACCGTCCGGGACTAGCGGGAGGGCAGGTGAGCAGTTCTTC
TRBV5-5	TRBJ2-6	.	.	CASSLAGVGANVLTF	TGTGCCAGCAGCTTGGCGGGGGTTGGGGCCAACGTCCTGACTTTC
TRBV6-5	TRBJ2-1	TRBD2	.	CASSYYAGGNEQFF	TGTGCCAGCAGTTACTATGCGGGAGGGAATGAGCAGTTCTTC
TRBV2	TRBJ1-2	.	.	CASSEYEQGWRGGYTF	TGTGCCAGCAGTGAATATGAACAGGGCTGGAGAGGGGGCTACACCTTC
TRBV9	TRBJ2-3	.	.	CASTPYSTDTQYF	TGTGCCAGCACCCCTTATAGCACAGATACGCAGTATTTT
TRBV5-1	TRBJ2-3	.	.	CASSILTDTQYF	TGCGCCAGCAGCATTCTCACAGATACGCAGTATTTT
TRBV27	TRBJ2-6	.	once	CASSPRGSGANVLTF	TGTGCCAGCAGTCCAAGGGGATCTGGGGCCAACGTCCTGACTTTC
TRBV5-1	TRBJ1-1	.	.	CASSLGQVNTEAFF	TGCGCCAGCAGCTTGGGACAGGTGAACACTGAAGCTTTCTTT
TRBV5-8	TRBJ1-5	.	.	CASSLGGQINQPQHF	TGTGCCAGCAGCTTGGGGGGCCAGATCAATCAGCCCCAGCATTTT
TRBV30	TRBJ2-4	TRBD1	medium-sized	CAWSLRGQENIQYF	TGTGCCTGGTCTCTACGGGGACAGGAAAACATTCAGTACTTC
TRBV19	TRBJ2-6	TRBD1	.	CASTAGQGVSGANVLTF	TGTGCCAGTACCGCGGGACAGGGGGTTTCCGGGGCCAACGTCCTGACTTTC
TRBV9	TRBJ2-2	.	.	CASSVVPSRNTGELFF	TGTGCCAGCAGCGTAGTCCCTAGTCGGAACACCGGGGAGCTGTTTTTT
TRBV11-2	TRBJ2-1	TRBD2	once	CASSYHLAGGGFEGEQFF	TGTGCCAGCAGCTACCATCTAGCGGGAGGAGGATTTGAGGGTGAGCAGTTCTTC
TRBV6-5	TRBJ1-2	.	once	CASRPPASYYGYTF	TGTGCCAGCAGGCCCCCGGCCTCATACTATGGCTACACCTTC
TRBV6-6	TRBJ1-2	TRBD1	few	CASTGTDFNYGYTF	TGTGCCAGCACCGGGACAGATTTTAACTATGGCTACACCTTC
TRBV5-6	TRBJ2-1	.	.	CASSGGGGSPYNEQFF	TGTGCCAGCAGCGGCGGGGGCGGGAGTCCGTACAATGAGCAGTTCTTC
TRBV5-6	TRBJ2-7	TRBD1	.	CASSGDRGRGEQYF	TGTGCCAGCAGCGGGGACAGGGGGCGAGGCGAGCAGTACTTC
TRBV2	TRBJ2-5	TRBD1	.	CASRPFGQALGETQYF	TGTGCCAGCCGCCCTTTCGGACAGGCATTGGGAGAGACCCAGTACTTC
TRBV5-1	TRBJ2-7	.	.	CASSLYGGSTYEQYF	TGCGCCAGCAGCTTATATGGCGGCAGTACCTACGAGCAGTACTTC
TRBV19	TRBJ2-1	.	.	CASSIRWGSGYNEQFF	TGTGCCAGTAGTATCCGTTGGGGTAGCGGATACAATGAGCAGTTCTTC
TRBV6-5	TRBJ2-7	.	.	CASSYSAATYEQYF	TGTGCCAGCAGTTACTCGGCAGCTACCTACGAGCAGTACTTC